This T cell receptor (beta chain) was sequenced in a study of T cell responses to AZD1222 COVID-19 vaccine. Study-level results: Clonal diversity was possibly underestimated, and the donors were mostly white British, with more females.

Germline V gene lookup returns CDR1 LNHDA and CDR2 SQIVND (reference sequence). The CDR3 sequence is 13 residues long. The V end lost 8 bases, the J end lost 4 bases, and 14 bases lay between the germline ends. The table came from immunoSEQ multiplex PCR; TCRdb's copy has only in-frame clones and leaves some out. The sample contains roughly 89,000 clones, around 87% of which appear only once. Note on this clone: Its matching antigen is unknown.

Source: peripheral blood, taken on day 0 of MenACWY control vaccination. The receptor's source is an adult in good health. The J gene is TRBJ1-2, the V gene TRBV19; D remains unclear. The CDR3 loop reads CASRQQTSYGYTF. The CDR3 nucleotides are TGTGCCAGTCGCCAACAAACGTCCTATGGCTACACCTTC.